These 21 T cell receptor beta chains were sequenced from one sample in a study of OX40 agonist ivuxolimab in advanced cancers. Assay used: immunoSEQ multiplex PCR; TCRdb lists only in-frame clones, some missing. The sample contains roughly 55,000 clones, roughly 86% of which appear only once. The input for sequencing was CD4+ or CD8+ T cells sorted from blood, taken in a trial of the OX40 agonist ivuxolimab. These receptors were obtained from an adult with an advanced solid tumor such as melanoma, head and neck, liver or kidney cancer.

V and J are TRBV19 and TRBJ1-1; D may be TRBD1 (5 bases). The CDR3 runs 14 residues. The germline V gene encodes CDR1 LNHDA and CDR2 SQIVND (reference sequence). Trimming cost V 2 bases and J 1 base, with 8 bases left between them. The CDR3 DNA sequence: TGTGCCAGTAGTATACGAGGGGCGAACACTGAAGCTTTCTTT. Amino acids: CASSIRGANTEAFF.

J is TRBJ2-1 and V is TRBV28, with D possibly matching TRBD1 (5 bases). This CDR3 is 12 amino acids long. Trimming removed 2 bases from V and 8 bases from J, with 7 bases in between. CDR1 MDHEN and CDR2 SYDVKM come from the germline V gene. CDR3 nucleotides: TGTGCCAGCAGTTTAGACAGCTATGAGCAGTTCTTC. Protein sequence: CASSLDSYEQFF.

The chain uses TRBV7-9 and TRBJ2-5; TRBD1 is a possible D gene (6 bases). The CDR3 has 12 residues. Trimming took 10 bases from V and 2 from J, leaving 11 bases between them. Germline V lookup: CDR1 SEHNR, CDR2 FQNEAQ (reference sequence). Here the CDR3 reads CATRDMQETQYF. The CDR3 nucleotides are TGTGCCACCCGGGACATGCAAGAGACCCAGTACTTC.

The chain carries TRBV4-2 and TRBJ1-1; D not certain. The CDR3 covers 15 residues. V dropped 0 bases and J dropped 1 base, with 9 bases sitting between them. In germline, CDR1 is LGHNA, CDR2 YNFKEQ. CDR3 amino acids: CASSQELSGNTEAFF. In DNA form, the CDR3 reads TGTGCCAGCAGCCAAGAGCTGTCCGGGAACACTGAAGCTTTCTTT.

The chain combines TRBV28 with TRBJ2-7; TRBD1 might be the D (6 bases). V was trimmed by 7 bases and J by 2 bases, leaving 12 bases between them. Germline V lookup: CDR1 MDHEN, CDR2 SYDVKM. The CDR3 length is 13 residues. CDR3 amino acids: CASKGVRAYEQYF. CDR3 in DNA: TGTGCCAGCAAGGGGGTGAGGGCCTACGAGCAGTACTTC.

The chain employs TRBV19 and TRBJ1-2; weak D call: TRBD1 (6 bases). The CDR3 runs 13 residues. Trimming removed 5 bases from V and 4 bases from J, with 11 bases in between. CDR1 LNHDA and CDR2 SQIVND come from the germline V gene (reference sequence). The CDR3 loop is CASSFGGAYGYTF. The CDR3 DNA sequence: TGTGCCAGTAGTTTCGGGGGCGCCTATGGCTACACCTTC.

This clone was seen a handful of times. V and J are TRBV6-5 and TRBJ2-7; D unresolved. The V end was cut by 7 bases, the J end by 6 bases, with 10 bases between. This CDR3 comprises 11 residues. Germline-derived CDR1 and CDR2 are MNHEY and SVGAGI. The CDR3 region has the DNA TGTGCCAGCACCTCTTCGGTCGAGCAGTACTTC. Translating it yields CASTSSVEQYF.

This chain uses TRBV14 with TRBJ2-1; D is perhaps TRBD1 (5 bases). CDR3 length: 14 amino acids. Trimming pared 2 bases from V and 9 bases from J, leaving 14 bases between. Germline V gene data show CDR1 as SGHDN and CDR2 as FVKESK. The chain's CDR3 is CASSQQGPRTEQFF. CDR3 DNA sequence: TGTGCCAGCAGCCAACAGGGCCCCCGGACTGAGCAGTTCTTC. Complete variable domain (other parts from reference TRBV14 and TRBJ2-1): EAGVTQFPSHSVIEKGQTVTLRCDPISGHDNLYWYRRVMGKEIKFLLHFVKESKQDESGMPNNRFLAERTGGTYSTLKVQPAELEDSGVYFCASSQQGPRTEQFFGPGTRLTVL.

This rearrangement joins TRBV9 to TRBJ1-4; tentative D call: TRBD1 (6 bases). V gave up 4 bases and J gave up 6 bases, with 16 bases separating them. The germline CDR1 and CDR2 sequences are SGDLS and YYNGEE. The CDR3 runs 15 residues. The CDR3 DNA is TGTGCCAGCAGCTCCCCTCAGGGGATTGATGAAAAACTGTTTTTT. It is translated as CASSSPQGIDEKLFF.

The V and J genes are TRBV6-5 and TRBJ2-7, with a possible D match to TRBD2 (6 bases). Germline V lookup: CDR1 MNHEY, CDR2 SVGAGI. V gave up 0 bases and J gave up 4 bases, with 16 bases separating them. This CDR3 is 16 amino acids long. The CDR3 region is CASSYSGGGLSYEQYF. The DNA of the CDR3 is TGTGCCAGCAGTTACTCAGGTGGAGGGTTGAGTTACGAGCAGTACTTC.

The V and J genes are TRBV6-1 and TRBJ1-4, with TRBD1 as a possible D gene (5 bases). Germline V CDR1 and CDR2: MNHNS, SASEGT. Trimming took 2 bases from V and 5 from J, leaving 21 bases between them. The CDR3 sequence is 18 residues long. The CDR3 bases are TGTGCCAGCAGTGAATTCGAAATGGGCGGGGGAGGGAATGAAAAACTGTTTTTT. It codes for CASSEFEMGGGGNEKLFF.

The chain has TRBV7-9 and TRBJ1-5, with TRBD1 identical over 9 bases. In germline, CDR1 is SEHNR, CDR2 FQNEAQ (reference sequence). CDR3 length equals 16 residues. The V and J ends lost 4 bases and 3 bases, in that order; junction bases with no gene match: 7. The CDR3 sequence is CASSSTGTGNNQPQHF. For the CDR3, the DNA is TGTGCCAGCAGCTCCACCGGGACAGGGAACAATCAGCCCCAGCATTTT.

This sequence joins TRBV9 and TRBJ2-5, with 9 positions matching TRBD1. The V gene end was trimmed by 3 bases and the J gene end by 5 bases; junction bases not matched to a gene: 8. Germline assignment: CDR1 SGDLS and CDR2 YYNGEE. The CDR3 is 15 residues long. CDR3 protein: CASSARTGVRETQYF. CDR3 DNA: TGTGCCAGCAGCGCACGGACAGGGGTAAGGGAGACCCAGTACTTC. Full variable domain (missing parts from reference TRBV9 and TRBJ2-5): DSGVTQTPKHLITATGQRVTLRCSPRSGDLSVYWYQQSLDQGLQFLIQYYNGEERAKGNILERFSAQQFPDLHSELNLSSLELGDSALYFCASSARTGVRETQYFGPGTRLLVL.

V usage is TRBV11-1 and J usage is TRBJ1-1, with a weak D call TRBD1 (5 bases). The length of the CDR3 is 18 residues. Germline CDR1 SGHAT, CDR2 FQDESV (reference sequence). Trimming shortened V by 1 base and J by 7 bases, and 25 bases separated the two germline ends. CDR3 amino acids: CASSLEMGGSIHGGEAFF. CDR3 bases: TGTGCCAGCAGCTTAGAAATGGGGGGGTCGATCCACGGAGGTGAAGCTTTCTTT.

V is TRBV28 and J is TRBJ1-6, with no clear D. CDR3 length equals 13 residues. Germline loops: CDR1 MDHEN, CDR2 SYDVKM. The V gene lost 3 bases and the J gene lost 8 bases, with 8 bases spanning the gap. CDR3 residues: CASSLGLHSPLHF. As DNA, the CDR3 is TGTGCCAGCAGTTTGGGCCTCCATTCACCCCTCCACTTT. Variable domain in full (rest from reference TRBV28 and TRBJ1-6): DVKVTQSSRYLVKRTGEKVFLECVQDMDHENMFWYRQDPGLGLRLIYFSYDVKMKEKGDIPEGYSVSREKKERFSLILESASTNQTSMYLCASSLGLHSPLHFGNGTRLTVT.

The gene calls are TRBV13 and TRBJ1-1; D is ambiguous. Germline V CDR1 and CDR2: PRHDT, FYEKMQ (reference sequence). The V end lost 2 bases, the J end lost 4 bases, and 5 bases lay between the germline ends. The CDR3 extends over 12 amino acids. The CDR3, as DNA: TGTGCCAGCAGCTTAAGGCTCACTGAAGCTTTCTTT. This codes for CASSLRLTEAFF.

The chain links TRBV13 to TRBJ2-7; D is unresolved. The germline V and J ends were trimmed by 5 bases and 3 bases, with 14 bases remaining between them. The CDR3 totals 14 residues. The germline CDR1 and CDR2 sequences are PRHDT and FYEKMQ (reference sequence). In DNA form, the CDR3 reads TGTGCCAGCAGCCCAGTGGTGTATAGCTACGAGCAGTACTTC. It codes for CASSPVVYSYEQYF.

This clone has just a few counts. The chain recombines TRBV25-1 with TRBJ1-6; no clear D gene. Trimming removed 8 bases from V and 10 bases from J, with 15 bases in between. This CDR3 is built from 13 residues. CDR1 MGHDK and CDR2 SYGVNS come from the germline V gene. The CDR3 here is CASSALEESPLHF. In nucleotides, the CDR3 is TGTGCCAGCTCGGCTCTAGAGGAATCACCCCTCCACTTT.

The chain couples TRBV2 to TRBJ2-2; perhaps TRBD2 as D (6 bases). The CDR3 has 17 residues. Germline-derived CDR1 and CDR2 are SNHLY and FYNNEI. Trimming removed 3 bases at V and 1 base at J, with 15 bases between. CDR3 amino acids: CASSDLPVGGNTGELFF. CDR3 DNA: TGTGCCAGCAGTGATCTACCAGTGGGGGGGAACACCGGGGAGCTGTTTTTT.

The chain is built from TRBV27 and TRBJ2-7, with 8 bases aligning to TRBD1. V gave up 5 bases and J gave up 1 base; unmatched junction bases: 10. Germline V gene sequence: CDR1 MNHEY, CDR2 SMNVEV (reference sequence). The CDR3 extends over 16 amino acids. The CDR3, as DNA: TGTGCCAGCAGTCCAGGACAGGGTGGTGGTTCCTACGAGCAGTACTTC. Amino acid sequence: CASSPGQGGGSYEQYF.

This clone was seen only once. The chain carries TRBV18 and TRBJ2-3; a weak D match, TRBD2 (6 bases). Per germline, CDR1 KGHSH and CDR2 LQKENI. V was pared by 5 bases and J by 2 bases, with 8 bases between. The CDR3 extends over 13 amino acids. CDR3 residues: CASSGGVTDTQYF. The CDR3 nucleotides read TGTGCCAGCTCAGGAGGGGTCACAGATACGCAGTATTTT.